The clone carrying this T cell receptor beta chain was counted ten times or more. A read error may be the cause here, since a much bigger clone is one base away. Trimming cost V 5 bases and J 2 bases, with 18 bases left between them. This CDR3 comprises 16 residues. The V gene's germline CDR1 is SGHRS and CDR2 YFSETQ. This entry comes from a study of neurological immune-mediated disorders. Using its own MiXCR run on the 5' RACE reads, TCRdb lists one record per CDR3 protein. The data show some 26,000 distinct CDR3 sequences, 2.5% to 4% seen once. The sequence was obtained from a woman in her twenties or thirties with multiple sclerosis. The sequenced sample was PBMCs. J is TRBJ2-3 and V is TRBV5-1, with D unresolved. Here the CDR3 reads CASRITVITFTDTQYF. The CDR3 coding sequence is TGCGCCAGCAGAATTACAGTTATCACCTTCACAGATACGCAGTATTTT. Using reference TRBV5-1 and TRBJ2-3 for the parts outside the CDR3, the full variable domain is KAGVTQTPRYLIKTRGQQVTLSCSPISGHRSVSWYQQTPGQGLQFLFEYFSETQRNKGNFPGRFSGRQFSNSRSEMNVSTLELGDSALYLCASRITVITFTDTQYFGPGTRLTVL.